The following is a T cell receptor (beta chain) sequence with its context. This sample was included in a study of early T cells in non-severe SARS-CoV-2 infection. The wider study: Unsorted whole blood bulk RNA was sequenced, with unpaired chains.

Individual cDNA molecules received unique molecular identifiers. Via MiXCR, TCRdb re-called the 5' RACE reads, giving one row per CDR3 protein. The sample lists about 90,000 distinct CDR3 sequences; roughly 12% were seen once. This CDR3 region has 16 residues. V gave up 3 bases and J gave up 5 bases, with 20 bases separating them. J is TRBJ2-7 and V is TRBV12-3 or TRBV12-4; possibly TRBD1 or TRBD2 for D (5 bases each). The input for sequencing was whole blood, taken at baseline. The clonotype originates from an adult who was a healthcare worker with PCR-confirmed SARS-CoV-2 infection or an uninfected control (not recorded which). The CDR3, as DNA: TGTGCCAGCAGTTTGTGGGCGCCGGACGGGACGGACGAGCAGTACTTC. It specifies CASSLWAPDGTDEQYF.